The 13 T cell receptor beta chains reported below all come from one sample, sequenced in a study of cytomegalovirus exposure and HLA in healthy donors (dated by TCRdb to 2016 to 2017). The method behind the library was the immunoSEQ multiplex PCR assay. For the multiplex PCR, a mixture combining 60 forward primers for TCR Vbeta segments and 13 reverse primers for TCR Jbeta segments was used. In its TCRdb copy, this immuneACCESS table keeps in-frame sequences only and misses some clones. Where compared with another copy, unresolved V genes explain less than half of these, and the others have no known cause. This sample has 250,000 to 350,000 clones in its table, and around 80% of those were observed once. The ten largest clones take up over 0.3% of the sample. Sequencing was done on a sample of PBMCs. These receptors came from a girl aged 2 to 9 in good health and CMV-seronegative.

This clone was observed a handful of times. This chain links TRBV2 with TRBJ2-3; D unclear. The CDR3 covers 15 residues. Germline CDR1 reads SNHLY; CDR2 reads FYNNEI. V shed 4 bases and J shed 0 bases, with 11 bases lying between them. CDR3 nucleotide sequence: TGTGCCAGCAGTGCTCGATTTACTAGCACAGATACGCAGTATTTT. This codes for CASSARFTSTDTQYF.

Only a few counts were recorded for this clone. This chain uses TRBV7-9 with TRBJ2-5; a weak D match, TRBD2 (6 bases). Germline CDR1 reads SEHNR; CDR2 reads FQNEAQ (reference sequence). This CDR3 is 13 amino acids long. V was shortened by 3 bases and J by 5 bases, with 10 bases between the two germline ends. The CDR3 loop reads CASSFGGMETQYF. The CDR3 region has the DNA TGTGCCAGCAGCTTCGGAGGGATGGAGACCCAGTACTTC.

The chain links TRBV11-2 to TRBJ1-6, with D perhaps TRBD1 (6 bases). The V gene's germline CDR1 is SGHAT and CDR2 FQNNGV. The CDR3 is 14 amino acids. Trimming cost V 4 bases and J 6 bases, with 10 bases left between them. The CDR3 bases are TGTGCCAGCAGCTCTACAGGGCCTAATTCACCCCTCCACTTT. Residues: CASSSTGPNSPLHF.

The CDR3 nucleotides are TGTGCCAGCTACTCCCAGGGGAGCACAGATACGCAGTATTTT. This gives the protein CASYSQGSTDTQYF. The V call is TRBV28, the J call TRBJ2-3; tentative D call: TRBD1 (6 bases). The CDR3 loop spans 14 amino acids. V lost 8 bases and J lost 0, with 12 bases in between. Germline V gives CDR1 MDHEN, CDR2 SYDVKM. Full variable domain (outside the CDR3, taken from reference TRBV28 and TRBJ2-3): DVKVTQSSRYLVKRTGEKVFLECVQDMDHENMFWYRQDPGLGLRLIYFSYDVKMKEKGDIPEGYSVSREKKERFSLILESASTNQTSMYLCASYSQGSTDTQYFGPGTRLTVL.

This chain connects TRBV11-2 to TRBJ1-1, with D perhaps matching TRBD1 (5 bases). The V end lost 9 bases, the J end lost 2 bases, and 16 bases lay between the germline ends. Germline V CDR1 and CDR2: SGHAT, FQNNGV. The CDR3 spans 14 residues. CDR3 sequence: CASKSGRANTEAFF. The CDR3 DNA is TGTGCCAGTAAGTCTGGCAGGGCTAACACTGAAGCTTTCTTT. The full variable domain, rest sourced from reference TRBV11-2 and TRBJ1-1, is EAGVAQSPRYKIIEKRQSVAFWCNPISGHATLYWYQQILGQGPKLLIQFQNNGVVDDSQLPKDRFSAERLKGVDSTLKIQPAKLEDSAVYLCASKSGRANTEAFFGQGTRLTVV.

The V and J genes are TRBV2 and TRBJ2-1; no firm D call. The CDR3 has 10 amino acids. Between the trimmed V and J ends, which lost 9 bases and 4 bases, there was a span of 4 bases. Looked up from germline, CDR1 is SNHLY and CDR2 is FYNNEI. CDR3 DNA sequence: TGTGCCAGTATGTACAATGAGCAGTTCTTC. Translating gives CASMYNEQFF.

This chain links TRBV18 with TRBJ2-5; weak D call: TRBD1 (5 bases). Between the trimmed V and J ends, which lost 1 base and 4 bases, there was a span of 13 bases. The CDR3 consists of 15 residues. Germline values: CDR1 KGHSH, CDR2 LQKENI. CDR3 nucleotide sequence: TGTGCCAGCTCACCACGAGTAGGGGATCGAGAGACCCAGTACTTC. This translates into CASSPRVGDRETQYF.

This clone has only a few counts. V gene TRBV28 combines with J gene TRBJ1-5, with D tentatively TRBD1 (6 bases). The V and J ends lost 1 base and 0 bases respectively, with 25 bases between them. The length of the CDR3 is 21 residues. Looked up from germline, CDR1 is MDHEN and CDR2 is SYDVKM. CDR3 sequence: CASSLSGTSLQFLNSNQPQHF. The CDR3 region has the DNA TGTGCCAGCAGTTTATCCGGGACAAGTTTGCAGTTCCTTAATAGCAATCAGCCCCAGCATTTT.

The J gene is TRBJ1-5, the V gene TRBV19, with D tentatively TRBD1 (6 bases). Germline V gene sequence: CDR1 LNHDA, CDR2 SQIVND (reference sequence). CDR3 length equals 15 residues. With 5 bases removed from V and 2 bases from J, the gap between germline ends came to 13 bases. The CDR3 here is CASSSRGGGNQPQHF. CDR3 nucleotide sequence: TGTGCCAGTAGTTCCCGGGGGGGCGGCAATCAGCCCCAGCATTTT.

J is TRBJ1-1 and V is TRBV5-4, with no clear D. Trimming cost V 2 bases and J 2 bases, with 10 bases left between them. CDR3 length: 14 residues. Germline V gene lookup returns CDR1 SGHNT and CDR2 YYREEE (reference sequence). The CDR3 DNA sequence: TGTGCCAGCAGCTTACTGAGCATAAACACTGAAGCTTTCTTT. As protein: CASSLLSINTEAFF.

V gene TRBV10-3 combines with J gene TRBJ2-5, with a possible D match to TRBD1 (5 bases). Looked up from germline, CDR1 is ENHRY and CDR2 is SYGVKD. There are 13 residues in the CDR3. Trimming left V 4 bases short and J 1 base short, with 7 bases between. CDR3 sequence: CAISAGLQETQYF. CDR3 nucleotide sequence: TGTGCCATCAGTGCAGGGCTCCAAGAGACCCAGTACTTC.

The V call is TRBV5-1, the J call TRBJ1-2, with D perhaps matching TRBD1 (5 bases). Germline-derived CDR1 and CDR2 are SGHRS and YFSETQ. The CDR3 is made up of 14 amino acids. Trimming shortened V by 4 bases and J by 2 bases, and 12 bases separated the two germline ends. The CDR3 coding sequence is TGCGCCAGCAGCGTTACGACAGTAAACTATGGCTACACCTTC. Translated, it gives CASSVTTVNYGYTF.

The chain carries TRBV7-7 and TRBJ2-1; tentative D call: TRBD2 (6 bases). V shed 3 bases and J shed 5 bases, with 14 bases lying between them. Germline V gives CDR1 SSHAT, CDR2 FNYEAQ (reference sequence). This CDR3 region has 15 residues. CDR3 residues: CASSFHVGEDNEQFF. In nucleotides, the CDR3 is TGTGCCAGCAGCTTCCATGTAGGGGAGGACAATGAGCAGTTCTTC.